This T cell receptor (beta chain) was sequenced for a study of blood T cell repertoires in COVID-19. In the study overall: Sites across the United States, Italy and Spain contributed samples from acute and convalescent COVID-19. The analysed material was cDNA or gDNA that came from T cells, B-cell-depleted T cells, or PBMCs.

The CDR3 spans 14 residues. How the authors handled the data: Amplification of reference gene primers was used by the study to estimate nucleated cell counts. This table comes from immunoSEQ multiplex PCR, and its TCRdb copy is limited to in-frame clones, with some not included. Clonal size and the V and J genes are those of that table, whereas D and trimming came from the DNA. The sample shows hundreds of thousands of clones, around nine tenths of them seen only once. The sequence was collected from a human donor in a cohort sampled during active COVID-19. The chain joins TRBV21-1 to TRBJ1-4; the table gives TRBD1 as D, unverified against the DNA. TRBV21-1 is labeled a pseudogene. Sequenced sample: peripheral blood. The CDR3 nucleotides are TGTGCCAGCAAGAAGCCAGACAATAATGAAAAACTGTTTTTT. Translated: CASKKPDNNEKLFF.